The 19 T cell receptor gamma chains given below trace back to one sample, sequenced in a study of Vδ1+ human thymocytes. Study-wide results and caveats: Thymic TRG and TRD repertoires appeared highly polyclonal, with Gaussian CDR3 length distributions.

Extracted RNA was reverse transcribed into cDNA. The CDR3 regions were amplified by multiplex PCR from V-gene primers to a constant-region primer. TCRdb re-identified clones in the multiplex PCR reads via CATT. The table records tens of thousands of gamma-chain clones, roughly 15% of them present only once. Their antigen targets remain unknown. Source material: Vdelta1+ gamma-delta thymocytes from the thymus. Sample subset: FACS-sorted CD3+ TCRalphabeta- TCRVdelta1+ TCRVdelta2- thymocytes. These receptors were obtained from a child in the first two years of life who had congenital heart surgery.

As for this clone: Other DNA sequences in this specimen translate into the identical CDR3. The V call is TRGV4, the J call TRGJ1 or TRGJ2. V dropped 6 bases and J dropped 3; count of bases not matched to a gene: 5. The CDR3 extends over 12 amino acids. Germline V gives CDR1 EGSTGY, CDR2 YDSYTSSV. The CDR3 coding sequence is TGTGCCACCTGGAGACTTTATTATAAGAAACTCTTT. This translates into CATWRLYYKKLF.

By share, this clone counts as medium-sized (0.01 to 0.1%). V and J are TRGV2 and TRGJ1 or TRGJ2. CDR1 and CDR2 from the germline V gene are EGSNGY and YDSYNSKV. V shed 0 bases and J 16 bases; nucleotides not matched to a gene: 6. This CDR3 comprises 10 residues. Here the CDR3 reads CATWDGRYLF. CDR3 nucleotide sequence: TGTGCCACCTGGGACGGGCGGTATCTCTTT.

The chain joins TRGV3 to TRGJ1 or TRGJ2. Per germline, CDR1 VTNTFY and CDR2 YDVSTARD (reference sequence). The CDR3 extends over 15 amino acids. With V trimmed by 0 bases and J by 1 base, 6 bases remained unmatched. Here the CDR3 reads CATWDRLSNYYKKLF. CDR3 nucleotides: TGTGCCACCTGGGACAGGCTGTCTAATTATTATAAGAAACTCTTT.

This clone was seen a handful of times. This rearrangement joins TRGV4 to TRGJ1 or TRGJ2. Germline-derived CDR1 and CDR2 are EGSTGY and YDSYTSSV. The V segment lost 6 bases and the J segment 8 bases; nucleotides outside the gene matches: 7. CDR3 length equals 11 residues. CDR3 in DNA: TGTGCCACCTGGACTGGTAATAAGAAACTCTTT. Residues: CATWTGNKKLF.

This rearrangement joins TRGV2 to TRGJ1 or TRGJ2. The germline gives CDR1 EGSNGY, CDR2 YDSYNSKV. This CDR3 has 11 amino acids. Trimming removed 2 bases from V and 13 bases from J; junction bases left unmatched: 8. In DNA form, the CDR3 reads TGTGCCACCTGGGACGCCGAACGAAAACTCTTT. Translated, it gives CATWDAERKLF.

V and J are TRGV4 and TRGJ1 or TRGJ2. The CDR3 loop spans 15 amino acids. Looked up from germline, CDR1 is EGSTGY and CDR2 is YDSYTSSV. Trimming cost V 1 base and J 4 bases; bases outside gene matches: 10. This chain's CDR3 is CATWDGPEGYYKKLF. Written as DNA, the CDR3 is TGTGCCACCTGGGATGGTCCCGAGGGGTATTATAAGAAACTCTTT.

This sequence joins TRGV3 and TRGJ1 or TRGJ2. V dropped 0 bases and J dropped 2; count of bases not matched to a gene: 7. Germline V gene sequence: CDR1 VTNTFY, CDR2 YDVSTARD (reference sequence). There are 15 residues in the CDR3. CDR3 nucleotides: TGTGCCACCTGGGACAGGCGGTGGTATTATTATAAGAAACTCTTT. This translates into CATWDRRWYYYKKLF.

The rearrangement links TRGV2 to TRGJ1 or TRGJ2. Germline V gives CDR1 EGSNGY, CDR2 YDSYNSKV. V shed 1 base and J 3 bases; nucleotides not matched to a gene: 12. The CDR3 spans 16 residues. CDR3 protein: CATWDGHLGCYYKKLF. The DNA for the CDR3 is TGTGCCACCTGGGACGGACATCTCGGTTGTTATTATAAGAAACTCTTT.

This clone was seen only a few times. V usage is TRGV2 and J usage is TRGJP2. V dropped 0 bases and J dropped 5; count of bases not matched to a gene: 9. The CDR3 totals 16 residues. The germline gives CDR1 EGSNGY, CDR2 YDSYNSKV. The CDR3 nucleotides read TGTGCCACCTGGGACGGGCGCGGGAGAAGTGATTGGATCAAGACGTTT. Protein product: CATWDGRGRSDWIKTF.

Judged by abundance, this clone is medium-sized. Other DNA sequences in this specimen translate into the identical CDR3. This rearrangement joins TRGV9 to TRGJ1 or TRGJ2. The CDR3 has 11 residues. Germline CDR1 GITISATS, CDR2 ISYDGTV (reference sequence). Germline trimming cut 2 bases from V and 8 bases from J; bases unmatched to any gene: 3. The CDR3 loop reads CALWEDDKKLF. In DNA, the CDR3 is TGTGCCTTGTGGGAGGATGATAAGAAACTCTTT.

This clone was found a few times. A clone one base away is much larger, so this may be a read error. This sequence joins TRGV4 and TRGJP2. The CDR3 covers 13 residues. The germline V gene has CDR1 EGSTGY and CDR2 YDSYTSSV. V gave up 3 bases and J gave up 3 bases; unmatched junction bases: 1. The CDR3 bases are TGTGCCACCTGGGATTGTAGTGATTGGATCAAGACGTTT. Translating gives CATWDCSDWIKTF.

In regard to this clone: The sample contains more than one DNA sequence encoding this CDR3. V and J are TRGV8 and TRGJ1 or TRGJ2. This CDR3 comprises 12 residues. Trimming removed 0 bases from V and 8 bases from J; junction bases left unmatched: 4. CDR1 VENAVY and CDR2 YDSYNSRV come from the germline V gene. CDR3 sequence: CATWDRPDKKLF. The CDR3 DNA reads as TGTGCCACCTGGGATAGGCCGGATAAGAAACTCTTT.

The chain couples TRGV5 to TRGJ1 or TRGJ2. With 3 bases clipped from V and 6 bases from J, the junction kept 5 bases outside the gene matches. CDR1 VINAFY and CDR2 YDVSNSKD come from the germline V gene. The CDR3 sequence is 12 residues long. The CDR3 is CATWDPLYKKLF. The DNA for the CDR3 is TGTGCCACCTGGGACCCCCTTTATAAGAAACTCTTT.

V and J are TRGV9 and TRGJ1 or TRGJ2. The germline CDR1 and CDR2 sequences are GITISATS and ISYDGTV (reference sequence). V dropped 0 bases and J dropped 15; count of bases not matched to a gene: 11. The CDR3 is made up of 12 amino acids. The CDR3 DNA reads TGTGCCTTGTGGGAGGTGCGATTAAAGGTACTCTTT. Translation gives CALWEVRLKVLF.

For this clone: Sequence at one end of the junction differs from germline and may be a read error. The chain links TRGV4 to TRGJ1 or TRGJ2. Germline V gene data show CDR1 as EGSTGY and CDR2 as YDSYTSSV. The CDR3 covers 14 residues. For the CDR3, the DNA is TGTGCCACCTGGAATGGGCTCCCCAATTATAAGAAACTCTTT. Its translation: CATWNGLPNYKKLF.

This chain uses TRGV8 with TRGJ1 or TRGJ2. V lost 6 bases, J lost 11 bases, and 7 bases stayed unmatched. Per germline, CDR1 VENAVY and CDR2 YDSYNSRV. CDR3 length equals 10 residues. The CDR3: CATWPREKLF. The DNA for the CDR3 is TGTGCCACCTGGCCTAGGGAGAAACTCTTT.

This chain uses TRGV9 with TRGJ1 or TRGJ2. V trimming: 2 bases; J trimming: 4 bases; junction bases outside the gene matches: 8. The germline gives CDR1 GITISATS, CDR2 ISYDGTV (reference sequence). The CDR3 covers 14 residues. The CDR3 DNA reads as TGTGCCTTGTGGGAGGGCCAAGAGTATTATAAGAAACTCTTT. Its protein is CALWEGQEYYKKLF.

This clone was counted between two and nine times. V gene TRGV4 combines with J gene TRGJ1 or TRGJ2. The CDR3 runs to 15 residues. Germline values: CDR1 EGSTGY, CDR2 YDSYTSSV. Trimming cost V 6 bases and J 0 bases; bases outside gene matches: 11. CDR3 residues: CATWNSRKNYYKKLF. CDR3 nucleotides: TGTGCCACCTGGAATAGCCGGAAGAATTATTATAAGAAACTCTTT.

Details on this clone: The sample has other DNA sequences that encode this CDR3 too. V and J are TRGV9 and TRGJ1 or TRGJ2. The CDR3 runs 13 residues. The J segment lost 5 bases and the V segment lost 0 bases, leaving 4 bases of the junction unmatched. The germline gives CDR1 GITISATS, CDR2 ISYDGTV (reference sequence). The CDR3 reads CALWEVLHYKKLF. The DNA for the CDR3 is TGTGCCTTGTGGGAGGTGCTGCATTATAAGAAACTCTTT.